This T cell receptor (beta chain) was retrieved from a study of T cell responses to AZD1222 COVID-19 vaccine. The V and J ends lost 4 bases and 7 bases respectively, with 16 bases between them. Germline V gene sequence: CDR1 KGHSH, CDR2 LQKENI. CDR3 size: 14 residues. The data were produced by immunoSEQ multiplex PCR, yet TCRdb's version contains in-frame clones alone and is incomplete. This table has roughly 100,000 clones, 89% appearing once. Regarding the study as a whole: AZD1222 recipients seropositive at baseline numbered only 5 or 6. At 160-218 and 743-854, vaccine-associated CD4 TCRs were dominant, and they spanned spike. Donor demographics were predominantly white British with a female majority; clonal diversity may be underestimated. Targets within unmutated variant regions were reportedly found for nearly half of spike-specific TCRs.

This clone appeared once. Its matching antigen is unknown. The sequence derives from an adult who received the AZD1222 COVID-19 vaccine. The chain recombines TRBV18 with TRBJ1-1; tentative D call: TRBD1 (5 bases). The specimen comprised peripheral blood, sampled 28 days after the second AZD1222 dose. The CDR3 sequence is CASSRKGDLDEAFF. Written as DNA, the CDR3 is TGTGCCAGCTCACGAAAAGGGGATCTGGATGAAGCTTTCTTT.